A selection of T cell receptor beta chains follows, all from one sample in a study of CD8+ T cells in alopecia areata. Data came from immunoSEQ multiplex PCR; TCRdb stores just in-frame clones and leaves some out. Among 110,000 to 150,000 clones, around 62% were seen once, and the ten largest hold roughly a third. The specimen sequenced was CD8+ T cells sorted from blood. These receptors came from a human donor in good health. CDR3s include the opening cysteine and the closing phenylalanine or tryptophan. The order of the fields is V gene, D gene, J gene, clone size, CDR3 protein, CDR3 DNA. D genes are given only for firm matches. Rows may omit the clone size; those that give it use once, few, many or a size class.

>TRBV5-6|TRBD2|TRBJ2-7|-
CASSLGSGLAGYEQYF
TGTGCCAGCAGCCTGGGATCGGGACTAGCGGGGTACGAGCAGTACTTC
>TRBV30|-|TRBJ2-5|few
CAWSIAGTIFETQYF
TGTGCCTGGAGTATAGCCGGGACAATTTTCGAGACCCAGTACTTC
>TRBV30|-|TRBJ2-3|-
CAWSELASTDTQYF
TGTGCCTGGAGTGAGTTGGCTAGCACAGATACGCAGTATTTT
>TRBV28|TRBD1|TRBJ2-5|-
CASSLYRDRQETQYF
TGTGCCAGCAGTCTCTACCGGGACAGGCAAGAGACCCAGTACTTC
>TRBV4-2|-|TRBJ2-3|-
CASSQGRSTDTQYF
TGTGCCAGCAGCCAAGGGCGGAGCACAGATACGCAGTATTTT
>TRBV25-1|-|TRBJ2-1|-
CASSEGLYYNEQFF
TGTGCCAGCAGTGAAGGCCTGTACTACAATGAGCAGTTCTTC
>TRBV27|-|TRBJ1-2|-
CASSLGNSKGYTF
TGTGCCAGCAGTTTGGGCAACAGTAAGGGCTACACCTTC
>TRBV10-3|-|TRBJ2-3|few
CAISAVYTDTQYF
TGTGCCATCAGTGCGGTATACACAGATACGCAGTATTTT
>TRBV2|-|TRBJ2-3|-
CASSEAHTTDTQYF
TGTGCCAGCAGTGAAGCGCATACAACAGATACGCAGTATTTT
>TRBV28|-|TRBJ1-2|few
CASTERPQEDGYTF
TGTGCCAGCACGGAAAGGCCTCAAGAGGATGGCTACACCTTC
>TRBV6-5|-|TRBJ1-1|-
CASSYSRAAEAFF
TGTGCCAGCAGTTACTCCCGGGCCGCTGAAGCTTTCTTT
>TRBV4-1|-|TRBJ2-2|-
CASSPQNTGELFF
TGCGCCAGCAGCCCACAGAACACCGGGGAGCTGTTTTTT
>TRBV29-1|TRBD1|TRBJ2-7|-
CSVVHRSGTGSYEQYF
TGCAGCGTTGTCCACAGATCCGGGACAGGCTCCTACGAGCAGTACTTC
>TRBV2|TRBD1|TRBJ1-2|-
CASSVQGVYGYTF
TGTGCCAGCAGCGTACAGGGGGTCTATGGCTACACCTTC
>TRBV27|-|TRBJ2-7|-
CASSVVTGVLSGAYEQYF
TGTGCCAGCAGTGTTGTAACCGGAGTTCTTAGCGGAGCCTACGAGCAGTACTTC
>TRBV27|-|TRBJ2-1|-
CSSRPGLTVDEQFF
TGTTCCAGCAGGCCGGGACTTACAGTCGATGAGCAGTTCTTC
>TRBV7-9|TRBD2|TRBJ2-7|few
CASSPAGGAYEQYF
TGTGCCAGCAGCCCAGCGGGAGGGGCCTACGAGCAGTACTTC
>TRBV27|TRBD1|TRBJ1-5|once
CASSLGTGSQPQHF
TGTGCCAGCAGTTTAGGGACAGGGTCTCAGCCCCAGCATTTT
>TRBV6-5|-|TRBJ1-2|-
CASSYSNYGEAYTF
TGTGCCAGCAGTTACTCGAATTACGGGGAAGCTTACACCTTC
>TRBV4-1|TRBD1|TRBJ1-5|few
CASSQKGAFPGQDNQPQHF
TGCGCCAGCAGCCAGAAAGGGGCATTCCCGGGACAGGACAATCAGCCCCAGCATTTT
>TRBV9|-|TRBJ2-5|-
CASSGRETQYF
TGTGCCAGCAGCGGCCGAGAGACCCAGTACTTC
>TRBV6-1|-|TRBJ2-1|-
CASSEPSSYNEQFF
TGTGCCAGCAGTGAACCGAGCTCCTACAATGAGCAGTTCTTC
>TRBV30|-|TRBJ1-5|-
CAWSLDSNQPQHF
TGTGCCTGGAGTCTTGATAGCAATCAGCCCCAGCATTTT
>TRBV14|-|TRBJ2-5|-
CASSQVEGQETQYF
TGTGCCAGCAGCCAAGTCGAAGGGCAAGAGACCCAGTACTTC
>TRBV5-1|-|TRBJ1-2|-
CASKEVDSYTF
TGCGCCAGCAAAGAGGTCGATAGCTACACCTTC
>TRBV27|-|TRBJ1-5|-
CASSLLGRNSNQPQHF
TGTGCCAGCAGTTTATTGGGCAGGAATAGCAATCAGCCCCAGCATTTT
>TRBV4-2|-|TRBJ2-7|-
CASSQDGQFYEQYF
TGTGCCAGCAGCCAAGATGGCCAGTTCTACGAGCAGTACTTC
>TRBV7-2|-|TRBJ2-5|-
CASSSVWVPEETQYF
TGTGCCAGCAGCTCCGTGTGGGTTCCCGAAGAGACCCAGTACTTC
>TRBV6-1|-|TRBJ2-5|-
CASSEALWVIGTQYF
TGTGCCAGCAGTGAAGCGCTCTGGGTGATTGGGACCCAGTACTTC